This T cell receptor beta chain is from a study of tissue T cells after allogeneic stem cell transplantation. Libraries were prepared by immunoSEQ multiplex PCR; TCRdb keeps only in-frame clonotypes and omits some of them. The sample has some 3,200 clones, less than 65% seen once. Study findings and constraints: In patients and mice, blood and spleen missed much of tissue repertoire. Limitations included a small, clinically heterogeneous cohort and limited sampling depth.

In its sample, this clone was seen once. What it recognizes is unknown. The CDR3 totals 15 residues. Germline-derived CDR1 and CDR2 are SGHRS and YFSETQ. The V segment lost 1 base and the J segment 4 bases; nucleotides outside the gene matches: 7. Steroid-refractory graft-versus-host disease after allogeneic hematopoietic cell transplant qualified adults for prospective research-autopsy enrollment. The source was jejunal tissue, collected at autopsy. This chain joins TRBV5-1 and TRBJ2-5; TRBD2 matches 7 bases. This receptor was obtained from a male patient at least 60 years old with steroid-refractory graft-versus-host disease after an allogeneic stem cell transplant. Among the T cells, some may be from the graft donor. The CDR3 loop reads CASSLSGGSRETQYF. The CDR3 DNA follows: TGCGCCAGCAGCTTGTCCGGGGGGAGCCGAGAGACCCAGTACTTC.